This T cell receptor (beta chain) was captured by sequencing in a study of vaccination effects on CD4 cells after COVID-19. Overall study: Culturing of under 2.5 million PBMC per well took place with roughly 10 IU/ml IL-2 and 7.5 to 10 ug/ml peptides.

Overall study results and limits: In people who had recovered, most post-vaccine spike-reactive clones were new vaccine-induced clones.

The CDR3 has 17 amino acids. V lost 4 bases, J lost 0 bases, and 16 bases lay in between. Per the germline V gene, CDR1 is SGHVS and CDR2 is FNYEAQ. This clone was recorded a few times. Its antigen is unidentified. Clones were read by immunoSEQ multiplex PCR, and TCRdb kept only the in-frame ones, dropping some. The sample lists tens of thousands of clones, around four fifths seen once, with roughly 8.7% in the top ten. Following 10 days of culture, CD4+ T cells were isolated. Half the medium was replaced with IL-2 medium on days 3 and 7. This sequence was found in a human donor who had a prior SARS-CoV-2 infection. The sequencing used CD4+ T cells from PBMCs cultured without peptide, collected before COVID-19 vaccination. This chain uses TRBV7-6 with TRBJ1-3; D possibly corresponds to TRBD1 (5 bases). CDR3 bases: TGTGCCAGCAGCTCCGACAGCTGGCCAGTCTCTGGAAACACCATATATTTT. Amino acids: CASSSDSWPVSGNTIYF.